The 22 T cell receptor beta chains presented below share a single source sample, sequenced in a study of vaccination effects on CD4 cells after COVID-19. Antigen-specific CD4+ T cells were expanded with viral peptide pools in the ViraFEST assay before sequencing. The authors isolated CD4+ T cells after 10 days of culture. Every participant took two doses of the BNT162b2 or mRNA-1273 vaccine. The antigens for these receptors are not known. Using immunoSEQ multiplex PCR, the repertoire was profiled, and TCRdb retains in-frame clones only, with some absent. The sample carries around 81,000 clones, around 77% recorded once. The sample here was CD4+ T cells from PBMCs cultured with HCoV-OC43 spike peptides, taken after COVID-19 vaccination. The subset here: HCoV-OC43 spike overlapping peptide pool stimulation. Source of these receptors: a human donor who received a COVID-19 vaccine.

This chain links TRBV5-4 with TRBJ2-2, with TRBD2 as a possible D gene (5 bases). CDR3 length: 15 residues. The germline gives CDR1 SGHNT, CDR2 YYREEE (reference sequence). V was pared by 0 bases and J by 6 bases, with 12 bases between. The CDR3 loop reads CASSLESGLAGELFF. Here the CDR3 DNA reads TGTGCCAGCAGCTTGGAATCGGGGTTGGCCGGGGAGCTGTTTTTT.

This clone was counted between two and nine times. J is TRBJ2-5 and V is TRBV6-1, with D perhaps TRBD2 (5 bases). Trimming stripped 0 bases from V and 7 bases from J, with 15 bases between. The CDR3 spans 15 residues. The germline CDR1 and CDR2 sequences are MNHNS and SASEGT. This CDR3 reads CASSEASPQEGTQYF. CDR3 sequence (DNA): TGTGCCAGCAGTGAAGCGAGTCCTCAAGAGGGGACCCAGTACTTC.

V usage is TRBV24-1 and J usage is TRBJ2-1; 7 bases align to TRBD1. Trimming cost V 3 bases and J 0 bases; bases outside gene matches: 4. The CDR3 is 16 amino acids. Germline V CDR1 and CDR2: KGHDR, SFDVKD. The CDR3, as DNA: TGTGCCACCAGTGATGTGAGGACAGGCTCCTACAATGAGCAGTTCTTC. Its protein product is CATSDVRTGSYNEQFF.

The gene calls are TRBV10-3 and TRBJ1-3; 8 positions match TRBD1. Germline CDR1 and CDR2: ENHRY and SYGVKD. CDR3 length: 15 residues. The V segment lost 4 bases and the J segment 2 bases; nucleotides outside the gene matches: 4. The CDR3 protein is CAISGTGKTGNTIYF. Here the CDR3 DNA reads TGTGCCATCAGTGGGACAGGGAAGACTGGAAACACCATATATTTT.

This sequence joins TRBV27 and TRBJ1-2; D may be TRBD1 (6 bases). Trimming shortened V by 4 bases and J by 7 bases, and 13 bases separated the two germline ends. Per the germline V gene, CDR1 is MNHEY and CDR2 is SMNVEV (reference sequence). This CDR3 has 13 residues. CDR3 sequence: CASSSQTGSGYTF. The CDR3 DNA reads TGTGCCAGCAGTTCTCAAACAGGGTCTGGCTACACCTTC.

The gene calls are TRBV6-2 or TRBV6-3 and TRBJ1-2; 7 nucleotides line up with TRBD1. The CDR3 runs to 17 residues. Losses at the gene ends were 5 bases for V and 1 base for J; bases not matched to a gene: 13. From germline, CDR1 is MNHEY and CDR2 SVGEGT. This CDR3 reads CASSLTGTDKINYGYTF. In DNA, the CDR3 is TGTGCCAGCAGTCTGACCGGGACAGACAAAATTAACTATGGCTACACCTTC.

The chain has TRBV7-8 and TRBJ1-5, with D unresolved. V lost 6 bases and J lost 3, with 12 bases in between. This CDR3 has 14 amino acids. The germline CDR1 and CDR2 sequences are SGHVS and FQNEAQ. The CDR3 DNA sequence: TGTGCCAGCAGTTCAGGCCTCGACAATCAGCCCCAGCATTTT. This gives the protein CASSSGLDNQPQHF.

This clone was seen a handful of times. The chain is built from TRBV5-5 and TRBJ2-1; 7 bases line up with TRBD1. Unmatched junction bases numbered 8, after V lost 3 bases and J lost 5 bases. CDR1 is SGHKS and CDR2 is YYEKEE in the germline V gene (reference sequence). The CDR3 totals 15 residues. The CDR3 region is CASSYQGVSHNEQFF. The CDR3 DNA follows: TGTGCCAGCAGCTATCAGGGGGTGTCCCACAATGAGCAGTTCTTC.

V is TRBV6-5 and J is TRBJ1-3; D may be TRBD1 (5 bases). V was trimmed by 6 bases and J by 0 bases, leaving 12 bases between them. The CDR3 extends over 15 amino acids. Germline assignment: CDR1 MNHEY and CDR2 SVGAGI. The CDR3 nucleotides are TGTGCCAGCAGAAAACAGGCCTACTCTGGAAACACCATATATTTT. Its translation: CASRKQAYSGNTIYF.

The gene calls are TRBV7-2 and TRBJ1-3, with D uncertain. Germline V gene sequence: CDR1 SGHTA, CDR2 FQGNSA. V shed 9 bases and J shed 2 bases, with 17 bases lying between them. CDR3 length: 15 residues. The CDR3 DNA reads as TGTGCCAGTAAGCTTGACGTCGTTACTGGAAACACCATATATTTT. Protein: CASKLDVVTGNTIYF.

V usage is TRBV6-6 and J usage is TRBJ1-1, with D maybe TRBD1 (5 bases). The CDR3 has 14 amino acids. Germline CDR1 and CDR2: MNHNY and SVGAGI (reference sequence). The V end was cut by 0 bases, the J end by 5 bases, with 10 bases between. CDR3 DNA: TGTGCCAGCAGTTACTCCACAGGAGAAACTGAAGCTTTCTTT. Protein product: CASSYSTGETEAFF.

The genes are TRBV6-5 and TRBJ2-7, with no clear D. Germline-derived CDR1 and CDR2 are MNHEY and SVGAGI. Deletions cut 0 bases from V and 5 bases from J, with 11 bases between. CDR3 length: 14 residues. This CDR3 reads CASSYSPSNHEQYV. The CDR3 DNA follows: TGTGCCAGCAGTTACTCTCCCTCTAACCACGAGCAGTACGTC.

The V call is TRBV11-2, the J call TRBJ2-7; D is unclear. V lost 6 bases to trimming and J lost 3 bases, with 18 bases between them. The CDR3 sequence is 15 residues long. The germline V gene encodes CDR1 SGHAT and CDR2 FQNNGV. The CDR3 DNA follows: TGTGCCAGCAGTTCCGTTTTGGGCACGAGCTACGAGCAGTACGTC. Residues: CASSSVLGTSYEQYV.

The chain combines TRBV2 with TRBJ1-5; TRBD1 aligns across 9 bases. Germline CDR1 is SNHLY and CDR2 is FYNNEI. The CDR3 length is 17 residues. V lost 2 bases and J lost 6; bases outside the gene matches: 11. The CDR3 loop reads CASSEWGRQGESQPQHF. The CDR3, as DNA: TGTGCCAGCAGTGAATGGGGCCGACAGGGGGAAAGTCAGCCCCAGCATTTT.

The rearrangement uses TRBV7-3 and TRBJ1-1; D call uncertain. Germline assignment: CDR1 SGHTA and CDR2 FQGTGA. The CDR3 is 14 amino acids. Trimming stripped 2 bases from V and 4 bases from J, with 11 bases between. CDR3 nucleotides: TGTGCCAGCAGCTTACTAGGGTGGGGCACTGAAGCTTTCTTT. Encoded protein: CASSLLGWGTEAFF.

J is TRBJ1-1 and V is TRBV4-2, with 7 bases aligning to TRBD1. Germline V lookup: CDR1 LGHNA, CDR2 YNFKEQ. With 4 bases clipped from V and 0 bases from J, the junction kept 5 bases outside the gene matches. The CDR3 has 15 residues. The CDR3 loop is CASSRGDSLNTEAFF. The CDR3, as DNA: TGTGCCAGCAGCCGTGGGGACAGTTTGAACACTGAAGCTTTCTTT.

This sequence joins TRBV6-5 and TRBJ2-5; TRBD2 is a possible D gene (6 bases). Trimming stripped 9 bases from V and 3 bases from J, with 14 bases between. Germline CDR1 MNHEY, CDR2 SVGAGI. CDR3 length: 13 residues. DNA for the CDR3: TGTGCCAGTTCCGGGACTGCTAAAGAGACCCAGTACTTC. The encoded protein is CASSGTAKETQYF.

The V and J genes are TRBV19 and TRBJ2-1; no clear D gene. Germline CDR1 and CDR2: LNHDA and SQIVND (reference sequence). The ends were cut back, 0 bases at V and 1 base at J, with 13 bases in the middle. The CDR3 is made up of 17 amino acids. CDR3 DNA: TGTGCCAGTAGTATAGATCACAGTCCTTGGTCCTACAATGAGCAGTTCTTC. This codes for CASSIDHSPWSYNEQFF.

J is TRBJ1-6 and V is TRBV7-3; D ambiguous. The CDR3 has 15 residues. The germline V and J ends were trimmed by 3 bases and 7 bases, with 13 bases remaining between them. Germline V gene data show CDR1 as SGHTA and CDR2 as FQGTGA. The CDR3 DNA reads TGTGCCAGCAGCTTGCAACCCGGGATCAATTCACCCCTCCACTTT. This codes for CASSLQPGINSPLHF.

The CDR3 DNA sequence: TGTGCCAGCTCACTGGGCAGCACAGATACGCAGTATTTT. Translating gives CASSLGSTDTQYF. The gene calls are TRBV18 and TRBJ2-3; no definite D call. CDR3 length equals 13 residues. The germline V and J ends were trimmed by 4 bases and 0 bases, with 5 bases remaining between them. The V gene's germline CDR1 is KGHSH and CDR2 LQKENI.

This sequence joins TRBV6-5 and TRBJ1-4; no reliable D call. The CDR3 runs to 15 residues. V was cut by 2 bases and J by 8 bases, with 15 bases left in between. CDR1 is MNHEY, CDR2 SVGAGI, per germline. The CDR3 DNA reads TGTGCCAGCAGTTACGCCGGGTCAGAAGGAGAAAAACTGTTTTTT. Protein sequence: CASSYAGSEGEKLFF.

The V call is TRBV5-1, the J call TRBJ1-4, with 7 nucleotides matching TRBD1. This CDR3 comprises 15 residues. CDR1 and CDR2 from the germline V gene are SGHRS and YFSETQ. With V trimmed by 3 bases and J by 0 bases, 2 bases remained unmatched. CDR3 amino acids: CASSWDRATNEKLFF. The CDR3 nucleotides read TGCGCCAGCAGCTGGGACAGAGCAACTAATGAAAAACTGTTTTTT.